Sequencing of this TCR beta chain was carried out in a study of Ad26.COV2.S vaccination and SARS-CoV-2 variants. At the level of the study: A participant enrolled in the COV1001 Ad26.COV2.S trial arm provided the sample. By the intramuscular route, Ad26.COV2.S was given once, or twice 56 days apart.

With regard to this clone: Antigen specificity is unknown.

The CDR3 extends over 12 amino acids. V lost 2 bases to trimming and J lost 6 bases, with 5 bases between them. CDR1 SEHNR and CDR2 FQNEAQ come from the germline V gene (reference sequence). The study's findings and limits: Placebo recipients and vaccine recipients were similar in non-spike TCR breadth.

The assay was immunoSEQ multiplex PCR, and TCRdb's table has in-frame clones only and misses some. The table lists hundreds of thousands of clones, around 90% of them singletons. Described treatment: roughly 20 received Ad26.COV2.S at low or high dose, single or two shots; several received placebo; per-sample allocation not given. Sampling took place 63 days after the first vaccine or placebo injection. In Boston, the donor was an adult between 18-55 years of age. V usage is TRBV7-9 and J usage is TRBJ2-1; D unclear. The sample was peripheral blood, taken in a trial of Ad26.COV2.S vaccine versus placebo. The sequence was collected from a person between 18 and 59 years old who received the Ad26.COV2.S COVID-19 vaccine or a placebo. This chain's CDR3 is CASSLWGNEQFF. In DNA, the CDR3 is TGTGCCAGCAGCTTATGGGGCAATGAGCAGTTCTTC.